These 2 T cell receptor beta chains share one sample of origin, sequenced in a study of blood T cell repertoires in COVID-19 (dated by TCRdb to about 2020). The method behind the library was the immunoSEQ multiplex PCR assay. The immuneACCESS repertoire file appears here via TCRdb, limited to in-frame rearrangements. These files lack a portion of the clones; in checked studies, under half of the deficit traces to unresolved V genes, and the cause of the others is not known. For this sample the table gives more than 100,000 clones, of which roughly 90% were detected only once. The ten biggest clones cover about 2% of the sample. The sample was peripheral blood. The receptors come from a man aged 65-85 years with active COVID-19.

V usage is TRBV5-4 and J usage is TRBJ2-1, with a tentative D call TRBD2 (5 bases). In germline, CDR1 is SGHNT, CDR2 YYREEE (reference sequence). The CDR3 sequence is 17 residues long. With 3 bases removed from V and 0 bases from J, the gap between germline ends came to 16 bases. This CDR3 reads CASSSDLDLSSYNEQFF. CDR3 in DNA: TGTGCCAGCAGCTCCGATCTGGACTTGAGCTCCTACAATGAGCAGTTCTTC.

This clone was seen once. CDR3 sequence (DNA): TGTGCCAGCAGTGATGCGGGAGGGCCCTCCGGGGAGCTGTTTTTT. Encoded protein: CASSDAGGPSGELFF. This chain links TRBV6-1 with TRBJ2-2; 9 positions agree with TRBD2. CDR1 is MNHNS and CDR2 is SASEGT in the germline V gene. Trimming cost V 3 bases and J 6 bases; bases outside gene matches: 5. There are 15 residues in the CDR3.